This T cell receptor beta chain was recorded in a study of T cell responses to AZD1222 COVID-19 vaccine. Assay: immunoSEQ multiplex PCR; the TCRdb copy retains only in-frame clones and omits some. The sample yields 140,000 or so clones, around 94% seen once. Study-level results: Just 5 or 6 AZD1222 recipients tested seropositive at baseline.

Trimming removed 1 base at V and 6 bases at J, with 6 bases between. This CDR3 spans 13 amino acids. Germline CDR1 reads LNHNV; CDR2 reads YYDKDF (reference sequence). As concerns this clone: The target antigen is unknown.

The sequences come from peripheral blood, collected after recovery from COVID-19. The chain combines TRBV15 with TRBJ1-4; D perhaps matches TRBD1 (6 bases). The clonotype comes from an adult who had recovered from COVID-19. CDR3 sequence reads: CATSRAGDEKLFF. Written as DNA, the CDR3 is TGTGCCACCAGCAGAGCAGGGGATGAAAAACTGTTTTTT.